This T cell receptor (beta chain) was observed in a study of cytomegalovirus exposure and HLA in healthy donors. The donors (healthy individuals) were bone marrow donors. In germline, CDR1 is SGHDN, CDR2 FVKESK. The CDR3 runs to 14 residues. The V end was cut by 1 base, the J end by 3 bases, with 6 bases between. 60 Vbeta and 13 Jbeta primers were used in PCR. Data came from immunoSEQ multiplex PCR; TCRdb stores just in-frame clones and leaves some out. The sample yields 140,000 to 150,000 clones, around 75% seen once. The sequencing sample was made of PBMCs. This TCR came from a man aged 55 to 69 in good health and CMV-seronegative. The chain couples TRBV14 to TRBJ2-2, with D uncertain. CDR3 coding DNA: TGTGCCAGCAGCCAAGGGCGGTACACCGGGGAGCTGTTTTTT. This encodes CASSQGRYTGELFF.